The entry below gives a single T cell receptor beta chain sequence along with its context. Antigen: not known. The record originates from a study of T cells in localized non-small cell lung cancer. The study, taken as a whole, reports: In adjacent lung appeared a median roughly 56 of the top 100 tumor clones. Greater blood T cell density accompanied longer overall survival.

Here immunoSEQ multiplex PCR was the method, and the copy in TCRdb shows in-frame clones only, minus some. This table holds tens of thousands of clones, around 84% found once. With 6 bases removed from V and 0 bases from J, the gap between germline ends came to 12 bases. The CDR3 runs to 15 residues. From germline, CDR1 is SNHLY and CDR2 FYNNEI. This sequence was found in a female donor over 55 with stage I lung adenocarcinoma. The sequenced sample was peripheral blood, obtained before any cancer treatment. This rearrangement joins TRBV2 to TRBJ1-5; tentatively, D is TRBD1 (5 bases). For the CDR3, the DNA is TGTGCCAGCAGGGGGGTCGTGGGTAGCAATCAGCCCCAGCATTTT. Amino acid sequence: CASRGVVGSNQPQHF.